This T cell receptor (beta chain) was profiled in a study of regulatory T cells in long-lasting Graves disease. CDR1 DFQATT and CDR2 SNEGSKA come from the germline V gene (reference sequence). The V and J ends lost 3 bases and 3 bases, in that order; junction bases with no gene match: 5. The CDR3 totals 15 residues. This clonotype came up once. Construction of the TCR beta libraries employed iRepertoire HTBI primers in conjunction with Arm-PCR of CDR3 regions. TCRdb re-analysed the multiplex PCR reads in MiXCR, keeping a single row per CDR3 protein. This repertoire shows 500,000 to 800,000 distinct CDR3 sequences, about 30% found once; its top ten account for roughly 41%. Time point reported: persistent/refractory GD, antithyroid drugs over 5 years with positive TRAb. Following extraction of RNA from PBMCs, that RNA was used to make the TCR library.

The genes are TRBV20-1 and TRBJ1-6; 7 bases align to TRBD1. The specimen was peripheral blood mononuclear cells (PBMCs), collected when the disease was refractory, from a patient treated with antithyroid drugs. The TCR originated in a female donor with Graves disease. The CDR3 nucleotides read TGCAGTGCTAGCCGGGACAGCAACTATAATTCACCCCTCCACTTT. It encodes CSASRDSNYNSPLHF.